This T cell receptor beta chain was recovered during a study of T cells after yellow fever vaccination. TCRdb processed the 5' RACE reads anew with MiXCR; each CDR3 protein has one entry. The sample carries about 300,000 distinct CDR3 sequences, approximately 10% recorded once. Trimming left V 3 bases short and J 9 bases short, with 18 bases between. Germline CDR1 LGHDT, CDR2 YNNKEL (reference sequence). This CDR3 is built from 15 residues. This chain links TRBV3-1 with TRBJ1-5; D may be TRBD1 (6 bases). This receptor was identified in a man aged 18-30 years who received the YFV17D yellow fever vaccine. This material consisted of CD4+ T cells sorted from PBMCs, taken 5 days after the yellow fever booster vaccination. The CDR3, as DNA: TGTGCCAGCAGCCAGGGGTTACCGGGGGCAAGGCCCCAGCATTTT. Its protein product is CASSQGLPGARPQHF.